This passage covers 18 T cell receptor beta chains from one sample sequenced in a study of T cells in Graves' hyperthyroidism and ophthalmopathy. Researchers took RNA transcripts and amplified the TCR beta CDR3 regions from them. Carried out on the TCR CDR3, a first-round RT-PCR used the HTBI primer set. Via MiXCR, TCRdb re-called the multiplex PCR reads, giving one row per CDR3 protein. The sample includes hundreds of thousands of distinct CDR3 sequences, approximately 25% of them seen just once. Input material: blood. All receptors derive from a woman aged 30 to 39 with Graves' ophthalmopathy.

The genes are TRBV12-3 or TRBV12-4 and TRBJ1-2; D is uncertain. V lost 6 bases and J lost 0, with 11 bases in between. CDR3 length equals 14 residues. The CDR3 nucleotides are TGTGCCAGCAGCCCCAATACAGCTAACTATGGCTACACCTTC. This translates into CASSPNTANYGYTF.

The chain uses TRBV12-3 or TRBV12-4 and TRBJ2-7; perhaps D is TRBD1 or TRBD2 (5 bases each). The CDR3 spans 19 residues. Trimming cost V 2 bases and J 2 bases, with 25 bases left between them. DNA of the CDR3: TGTGCCAGCAGTTTAAGAATCAATCCCGATGGCAGGGACCCCTACGAGCAGTACTTC. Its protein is CASSLRINPDGRDPYEQYF.

This chain's CDR3 is CASTIAGRKEETQYF. In DNA, the CDR3 is TGTGCCAGCACCATTGCGGGGAGAAAGGAGGAGACCCAGTACTTC. The chain carries TRBV28 and TRBJ2-5, with D possibly TRBD2 on 6 matching bases. Germline V CDR1 and CDR2: MDHEN, SYDVKM. With 7 bases removed from V and 5 bases from J, the gap between germline ends came to 20 bases. The CDR3 length is 15 residues.

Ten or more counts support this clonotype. The CDR3 DNA reads as TGCGCCAGCAGCCAAGGGGAAGGTCAGCCCCAGCATTTT. Amino acid sequence: CASSQGEGQPQHF. The chain carries TRBV4-3 and TRBJ1-5; D remains unclear. The CDR3 spans 13 residues. From germline, CDR1 is LGHNA and CDR2 YSLEER. V shed 1 base and J shed 6 bases, with 7 bases lying between them.

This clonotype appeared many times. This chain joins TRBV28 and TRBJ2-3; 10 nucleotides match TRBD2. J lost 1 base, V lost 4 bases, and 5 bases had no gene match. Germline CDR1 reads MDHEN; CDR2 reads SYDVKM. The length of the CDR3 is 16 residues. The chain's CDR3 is CASSSLTSGGTDTQYF. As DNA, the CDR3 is TGTGCCAGCAGTTCGTTAACTAGCGGGGGCACAGATACGCAGTATTTT.

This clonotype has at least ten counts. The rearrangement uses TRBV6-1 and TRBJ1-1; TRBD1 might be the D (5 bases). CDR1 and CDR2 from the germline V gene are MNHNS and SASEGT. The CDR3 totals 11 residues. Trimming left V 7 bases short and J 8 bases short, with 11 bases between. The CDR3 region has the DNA TGTGCCAGCACCTCAAGGGGAGAAGCTTTCTTT. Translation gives CASTSRGEAFF.

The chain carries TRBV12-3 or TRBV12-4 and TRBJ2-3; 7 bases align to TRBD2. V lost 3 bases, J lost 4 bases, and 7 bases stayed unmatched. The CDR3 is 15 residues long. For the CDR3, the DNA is TGTGCCAGCAGTTTTGGGACGGGGGGACCAGATACGCAGTATTTT. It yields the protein CASSFGTGGPDTQYF.

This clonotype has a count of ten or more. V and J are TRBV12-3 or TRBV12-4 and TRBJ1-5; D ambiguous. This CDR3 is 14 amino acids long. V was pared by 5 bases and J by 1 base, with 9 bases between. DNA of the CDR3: TGTGCCAGCAGTCCTTGGTCCAGCAATCAGCCCCAGCATTTT. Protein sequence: CASSPWSSNQPQHF.

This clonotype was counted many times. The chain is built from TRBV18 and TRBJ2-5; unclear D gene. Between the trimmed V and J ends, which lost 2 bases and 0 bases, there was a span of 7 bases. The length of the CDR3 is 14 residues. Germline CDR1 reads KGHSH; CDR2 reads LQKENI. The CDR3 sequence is CASSPSLYQETQYF. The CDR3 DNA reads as TGTGCCAGCTCACCATCATTGTACCAAGAGACCCAGTACTTC.

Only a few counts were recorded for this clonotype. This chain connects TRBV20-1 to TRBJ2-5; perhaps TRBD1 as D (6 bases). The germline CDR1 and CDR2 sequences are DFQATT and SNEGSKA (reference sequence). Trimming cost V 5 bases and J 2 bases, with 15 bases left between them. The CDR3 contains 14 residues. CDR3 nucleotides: TGCAGTGCTTCCGCCGGGACACTACAAGAGACCCAGTACTTC. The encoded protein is CSASAGTLQETQYF.

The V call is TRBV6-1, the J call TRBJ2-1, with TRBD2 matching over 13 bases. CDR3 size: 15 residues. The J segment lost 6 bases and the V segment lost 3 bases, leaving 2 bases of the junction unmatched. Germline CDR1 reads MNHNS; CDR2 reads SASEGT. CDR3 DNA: TGTGCCAGCAGTGATACTAGCGGGGGGGCCAATGAGCAGTTCTTC. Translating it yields CASSDTSGGANEQFF.

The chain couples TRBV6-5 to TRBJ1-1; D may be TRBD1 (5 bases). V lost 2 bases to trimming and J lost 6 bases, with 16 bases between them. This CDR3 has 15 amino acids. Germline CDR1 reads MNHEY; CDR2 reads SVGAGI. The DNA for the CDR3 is TGTGCCAGCAGTTACATGGGGCAGGCTAGGCCTGAAGCTTTCTTT. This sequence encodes CASSYMGQARPEAFF.

CDR3 amino acids: CASSAALMNTEAFF. The CDR3 DNA reads as TGTGCCAGCAGTGCTGCTCTCATGAACACTGAAGCTTTCTTT. V usage is TRBV12-3 or TRBV12-4 and J usage is TRBJ1-1; the D is unclear. V lost 5 bases to trimming and J lost 0 bases, with 10 bases between them. This CDR3 is 14 amino acids long.

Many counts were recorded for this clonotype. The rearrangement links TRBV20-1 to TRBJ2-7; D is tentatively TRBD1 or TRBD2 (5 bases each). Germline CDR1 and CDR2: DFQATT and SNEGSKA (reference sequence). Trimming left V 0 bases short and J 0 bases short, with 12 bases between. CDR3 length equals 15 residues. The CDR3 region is CSAREVGAVSYEQYF. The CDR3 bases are TGCAGTGCTAGAGAAGTCGGGGCTGTCTCCTACGAGCAGTACTTC.

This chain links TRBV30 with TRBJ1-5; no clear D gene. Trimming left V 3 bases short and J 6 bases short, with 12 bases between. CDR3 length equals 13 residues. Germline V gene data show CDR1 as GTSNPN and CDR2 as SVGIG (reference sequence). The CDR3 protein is CAWSQEGSQPQHF. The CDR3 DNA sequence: TGTGCCTGGAGCCAAGAGGGAAGTCAGCCCCAGCATTTT.

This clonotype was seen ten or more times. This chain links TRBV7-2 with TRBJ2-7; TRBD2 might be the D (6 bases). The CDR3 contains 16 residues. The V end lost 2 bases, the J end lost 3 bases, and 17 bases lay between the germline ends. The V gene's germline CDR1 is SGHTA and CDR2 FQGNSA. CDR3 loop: CASSLSTGTAYYEQYF. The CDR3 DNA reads TGTGCCAGCAGCTTATCGACCGGGACTGCCTACTACGAGCAGTACTTC.

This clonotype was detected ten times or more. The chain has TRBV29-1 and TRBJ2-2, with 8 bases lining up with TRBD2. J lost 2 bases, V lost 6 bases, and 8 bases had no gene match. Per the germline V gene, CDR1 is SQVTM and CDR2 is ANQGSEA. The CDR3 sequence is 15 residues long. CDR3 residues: CSVVGTRDNTGELFF. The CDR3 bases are TGCAGCGTCGTGGGGACTAGGGATAACACCGGGGAGCTGTTTTTT.

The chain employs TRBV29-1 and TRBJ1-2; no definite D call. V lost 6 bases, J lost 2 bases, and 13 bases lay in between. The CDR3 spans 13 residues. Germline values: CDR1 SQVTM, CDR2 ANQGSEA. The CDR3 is CSVTQNNNYGYTF. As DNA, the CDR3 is TGCAGCGTCACACAGAATAACAACTATGGCTACACCTTC.